The 20 T cell receptor beta chains in this list originate from one sample, sequenced in a study of T cells in women clearing cervical HPV infection. Produced via immunoSEQ multiplex PCR; TCRdb's table is partial and in-frame only. The listing contains 25,000 to 35,000 clones. Sequencing was performed on blood buffy coat. These receptors originate from a woman aged 18 to 75 with a cervical HPV16 infection that either progressed to CIN3+ or cleared (not recorded which).

In the case of this clone: With the read ending 3 residues before the CDR3 end, the germline J gene is used to fill in that end. The chain combines TRBV19 with TRBJ1-5; 9 bases line up with TRBD1. The CDR3 has 15 residues. With V trimmed by 4 bases and J by 6 bases, 7 bases remained unmatched. Germline CDR1 reads LNHDA; CDR2 reads SQIVND (reference sequence). The CDR3 sequence: CASSKSQGAGQPQHF. CDR3 DNA (partial): TGTGCCAGTAGTAAATCACAGGGGGCGGGTCAGCCC.

Points on this clone: The sequence runs out 3 residues before the end of the CDR3; the remainder is reconstructed from the germline J gene. The chain carries TRBV5-8 and TRBJ1-2; no reliable D call. Germline CDR1 SGHTS, CDR2 YDEGEE. Trimming removed 0 bases at V and 4 bases at J, with 4 bases between. The CDR3 has 12 amino acids. The CDR3 DNA, read in part, is TGTGCCAGCAGCTTGGCCGGCTATGGC. Its protein is CASSLAGYG. The entire CDR3 protein reads CASSLAGYGYTF.

A remark on this clone: The DNA ends 3 residues before the CDR3 does, and the rest of the CDR3 is filled in from the germline J gene. This same CDR3 is encoded by further DNA sequences in the sample. The V gene is TRBV18, the J gene TRBJ2-7, with a possible D match to TRBD1 (5 bases). This CDR3 is 16 amino acids long. V shed 6 bases and J shed 2 bases, with 20 bases lying between them. CDR1 and CDR2 (germline): KGHSH, LQKENI. The CDR3 is CASSPPVGTGTYEQYF. CDR3 DNA, as far as it was read: TGTGCCAGCTCCCCCCCGGTGGGAACAGGAACCTACGAG.

On this clone itself: The read is 3 residues too short to cover the CDR3 end, so that end is filled in from the germline J gene. The V and J genes are TRBV6-1 and TRBJ1-1, with 7 nucleotides matching TRBD1. This CDR3 spans 13 amino acids. Germline values: CDR1 MNHNS, CDR2 SASEGT. The J segment lost 5 bases and the V segment lost 4 bases, leaving 4 bases of the junction unmatched. The CDR3 region is CASSATGSTEAFF. CDR3 DNA, as far as it was read: TGTGCCAGCAGTGCGACAGGGAGTACTGAA.

In the case of this clone: With the read ending 3 residues before the CDR3 end, the germline J gene is used to fill in that end. This chain joins TRBV7-3 and TRBJ2-3, with 8 bases fitting TRBD2. The trim removed 6 bases at V and 5 bases at J, leaving 10 bases unmatched. CDR3 length equals 15 residues. Germline V gene data show CDR1 as SGHTA and CDR2 as FQGTGA. This CDR3 reads CASRPPTSDGDTQYF. The covered CDR3 bases are TGTGCCAGCAGGCCCCCGACTAGCGACGGAGATACG.

A remark on this clone: The read falls 3 residues short of the CDR3 end, and the missing part is taken from the germline J gene. The chain uses TRBV9 and TRBJ2-7; D is ambiguous. Germline V gene data show CDR1 as SGDLS and CDR2 as YYNGEE. The CDR3 spans 13 residues. The V end lost 5 bases, the J end lost 2 bases, and 11 bases lay between the germline ends. The CDR3 loop is CASSKTEAYEQYF. CDR3 DNA, as far as it was read: TGTGCCAGCAGTAAGACTGAGGCCTACGAG.

Regarding this clone: Read data end 3 residues before the CDR3 end; the end is taken from the germline J gene. The V gene is TRBV7-8, the J gene TRBJ2-2; 8 bases are a match to TRBD1. CDR3 size: 16 residues. V gave up 4 bases and J gave up 8 bases; unmatched junction bases: 12. The germline gives CDR1 SGHVS, CDR2 FQNEAQ. Incomplete CDR3 DNA: TGTGCCAGCAGCTCCAGGGGGCATACAGGTTTGGGGGAG. Protein sequence: CASSSRGHTGLGE. From start to end, the CDR3 is CASSSRGHTGLGELFF.

In regard to this clone: The read ends 3 residues early relative to the CDR3; the germline J gene fills the gap. The chain recombines TRBV12-3 or TRBV12-4 with TRBJ2-3, with TRBD2 matching over 7 bases. The J segment lost 1 base and the V segment lost 1 base, leaving 8 bases of the junction unmatched. CDR3 length: 17 amino acids. CDR3 amino acids: CASSLGLGGSGTDTQYF. The sequenced part of the CDR3 DNA is TGTGCCAGCAGTTTAGGACTTGGCGGGAGTGGCACAGATACG.

As regards this clone: With the read ending 3 residues before the CDR3 end, the germline J gene is used to fill in that end. The chain couples TRBV19 to TRBJ2-3; D is perhaps TRBD2 (5 bases). This CDR3 region has 14 residues. The germline V gene encodes CDR1 LNHDA and CDR2 SQIVND (reference sequence). This chain's CDR3 is CASSVTSPWETQYF. The DNA read from the CDR3 is TGTGCCAGTAGTGTAACTAGTCCCTGGGAGACG.

The CDR3 here is CAIRGTPNEKLFF. The part of the CDR3 DNA that was read is TGTGCCATCAGAGGGACACCCAATGAAAAG. V and J are TRBV10-3 and TRBJ2-2, with D perhaps TRBD1 (6 bases). The read ends 3 residues shy of where the CDR3 ends; the end is completed using the germline J gene. Germline V gives CDR1 ENHRY, CDR2 SYGVKD. The CDR3 runs 13 residues.

On this clone itself: Coverage ceases 3 residues before the CDR3 finishes, and the germline J gene fills in the end. The chain has TRBV18 and TRBJ1-2; D might be TRBD1 (6 bases). CDR3 length equals 17 residues. The germline CDR1 and CDR2 sequences are KGHSH and LQKENI. The CDR3 sequence: CASSLGTSGGASYDYTF. CDR3 bases read: TGTGCCAGCTCACTCGGGACTAGCGGGGGGGCCTCCTACGAC.

The sequenced part of the CDR3 DNA is TGTGCCTGGAGTGTAGGTCGGGTGTCGACTGAA. Residues: CAWSVGRVSTE. The entire CDR3 protein is CAWSVGRVSTEAFF. The chain recombines TRBV30 with TRBJ1-1; D unresolved. From the germline J gene comes the end of the CDR3, since the read stops 3 residues before it. The CDR3 is 14 amino acids. Trimming left V 0 bases short and J 5 bases short, with 13 bases between. Germline V CDR1 and CDR2: GTSNPN, SVGIG (reference sequence). Drawing the rest from reference TRBV30 and TRBJ1-1, the complete variable domain is SQTIHQWPATLVQPVGSPLSLECTVEGTSNPNLYWYRQAAGRGLQLLFYSVGIGQISSEVPQNLSASRPQDRQFILSSKKLLLSDSGFYLCAWSVGRVSTEAFFGQGTRLTVV.

Concerning this clone itself: The read terminates 3 residues before the CDR3 end, so the remaining end is supplied by the germline J gene. The chain joins TRBV29-1 to TRBJ2-1, with 10 positions matching TRBD1. The CDR3 runs 13 residues. The J segment lost 7 bases and the V segment lost 4 bases, leaving 4 bases of the junction unmatched. Germline CDR1 SQVTM, CDR2 ANQGSEA. The CDR3 bases that were read are TGCAGCGTTGTAAGGGACAGGGGTAATGAG. This codes for CSVVRDRGNE. In full, the CDR3 reads CSVVRDRGNEQFF.

Worth noting for this clone: The read is 3 residues too short to cover the CDR3 end, so that end is filled in from the germline J gene. V is TRBV5-1 and J is TRBJ2-5, with D perhaps matching TRBD2 (5 bases). The CDR3 consists of 17 residues. Trimming pared 0 bases from V and 7 bases from J, leaving 22 bases between. In germline, CDR1 is SGHRS, CDR2 YFSETQ. The CDR3 bases that were read are TGCGCCAGCAGCTTGGAACCCGGACTCTATGGGAAAGGGACC. Translation gives CASSLEPGLYGKGT. The full CDR3 protein reads CASSLEPGLYGKGTQYF.

A note on this clone: From the germline J gene comes the end of the CDR3, since the read stops 3 residues before it. This chain uses TRBV5-1 with TRBJ2-3, with unresolved D. The CDR3 spans 13 residues. The germline V gene has CDR1 SGHRS and CDR2 YFSETQ. V dropped 2 bases and J dropped 2 bases, with 6 bases sitting between them. CDR3 bases read: TGCGCCAGCAGCTTAAGCCTCACAGATACG. Amino acid sequence: CASSLSLTDT. The CDR3 in its entirety is CASSLSLTDTQYF.

In the case of this clone: The read ends 3 residues early relative to the CDR3; the germline J gene fills the gap. The rearrangement uses TRBV6-2 or TRBV6-3 and TRBJ1-1, with 7 bases lining up with TRBD1. The CDR3 is made up of 16 amino acids. Trimming at V came to 6 bases and at J to 1 base, leaving 11 bases not matched to a gene. Per the germline V gene, CDR1 is MNHEY and CDR2 is SVGEGT. Partial CDR3 DNA: TGTGCCAGCAGCGAAACAAGACAGGGACCGAACACTGAA. Encoded protein: CASSETRQGPNTE. The CDR3 in its entirety is CASSETRQGPNTEAFF.

On this clone itself: The sequenced fragment ends 3 residues before the CDR3 boundary, so the rest is inferred from the germline J gene. This chain uses TRBV18 with TRBJ1-1; D gene ambiguous. Germline lookup yields CDR1 KGHSH and CDR2 LQKENI. The CDR3 spans 13 residues. The ends were cut back, 8 bases at V and 4 bases at J, with 14 bases in the middle. CDR3: CASASGEVTEAFF. The sequenced part of the CDR3 DNA is TGTGCCAGCGCCAGCGGGGAGGTCACTGAA.

CDR3 DNA (partial): TGTGCCAGCAGCTTAGAAGGGCCTGAA. Translated: CASSLEGPE. The whole CDR3 sequence reads CASSLEGPEAFF. The gene calls are TRBV7-9 and TRBJ1-1; D ambiguous. The read terminates 3 residues ahead of where the CDR3 ends, so the germline J gene completes it. Trimming pared 1 base from V and 6 bases from J, leaving 6 bases between. CDR1 is SEHNR, CDR2 FQNEAQ, per germline (reference sequence). The CDR3 has 12 residues. The full variable domain, in which reference TRBV7-9 and TRBJ1-1 provide the parts outside the CDR3, is DTGVSQNPRHKITKRGQNVTFRCDPISEHNRLYWYRQTLGQGPEFLTYFQNEAQLEKSRLLSDRFSAERPKGSFSTLEIQRTEQGDSAMYLCASSLEGPEAFFGQGTRLTVV.

Comments on this clone: One end of the junction varies from germline; a read error may be responsible. The read comes to an end 3 residues before the CDR3 does, leaving the germline J gene to fill in the end. Other DNA sequences within the sample encode an identical CDR3. This sequence joins TRBV7-2 and TRBJ1-3; unclear D gene. This CDR3 spans 16 amino acids. Germline V gives CDR1 SGHTA, CDR2 FQGNSA. The CDR3 loop reads CASSLATSRSGNTIYF. Incomplete CDR3 DNA: TGTGCCAGCAGCTTAGCGACATCGCGCTCTGGAAACACT.

The CDR3 DNA, read in part, is TGTGCCATCAATCAGGGAGGGGGGGTGAAAAGTACTGAA. Residues: CAINQGGGVKSTE. The entire CDR3 protein is CAINQGGGVKSTEAFF. The genes are TRBV10-3 and TRBJ1-1, with TRBD1 as a possible D gene (6 bases). The read halts 3 residues ahead of the CDR3 end, with the missing end drawn from the germline J gene. The length of the CDR3 is 16 residues. Per germline, CDR1 ENHRY and CDR2 SYGVKD. V lost 7 bases, J lost 5 bases, and 23 bases lay in between.